Below are 14 T cell receptor beta chains sequenced from a single sample in a study of cytomegalovirus exposure and HLA in healthy donors (dated by TCRdb to 2017 to 2019). The library came from the immunoSEQ multiplex PCR assay. The table was pulled from immuneACCESS by TCRdb, which kept in-frame rearrangements only. Such tables lose some clones; where checked, under half of the loss comes from unresolved V genes, and the rest has no known cause. Present in this sample are around 300,000 clones, around 90% of which were seen just once. The ten biggest clones cover roughly 0.96% of the sample. Source material: PBMCs. These receptors all come from a man aged 30 to 39 in good health and CMV-seronegative.

The chain carries TRBV7-9 and TRBJ2-3; a possible D gene is TRBD2 (5 bases). CDR1 and CDR2 (germline): SEHNR, FQNEAQ (reference sequence). The V and J ends lost 1 base and 14 bases respectively, with 13 bases between them. This CDR3 contains 12 residues. The CDR3 region is CASSLEPGITYF. DNA for the CDR3: TGTGCCAGCAGCTTAGAGCCGGGGATAACGTATTTT.

The chain is built from TRBV6-5 and TRBJ1-3; a weak D match, TRBD1 (6 bases). The V and J ends lost 6 bases and 3 bases respectively, with 15 bases between them. CDR1 and CDR2 (germline): MNHEY, SVGAGI. There are 15 residues in the CDR3. The CDR3, as DNA: TGTGCCAGCAGAGGGGGGGGCAGAGATGGAAACACCATATATTTT. It is translated as CASRGGGRDGNTIYF.

The chain joins TRBV18 to TRBJ1-1, with 7 nucleotides matching TRBD1. Germline CDR1 is KGHSH and CDR2 is LQKENI. The CDR3 extends over 12 amino acids. Trimming took 6 bases from V and 8 from J; bases not matched to a gene: 6. CDR3 in amino acids: CASSLGTAEAFF. The DNA for the CDR3 is TGTGCCAGCTCGCTTGGGACAGCGGAAGCTTTCTTT.

The J gene is TRBJ2-5, the V gene TRBV5-6; the D gene is possibly TRBD2 (5 bases). The CDR3 length is 15 residues. Trimming left V 4 bases short and J 2 bases short, with 15 bases between. The germline V gene has CDR1 SGHDT and CDR2 YYEEEE. This CDR3 is CASSLRGVGQETQYF. Here the CDR3 DNA reads TGTGCCAGCAGCCTTCGGGGAGTTGGTCAAGAGACCCAGTACTTC.

The chain uses TRBV27 and TRBJ1-2; the match to TRBD1 covers 7 bases. V lost 6 bases and J lost 3; bases outside the gene matches: 4. The length of the CDR3 is 13 residues. CDR1 and CDR2 from the germline V gene are MNHEY and SMNVEV (reference sequence). CDR3 nucleotides: TGTGCCAGCAGGCCCACAGGGGACTATGGCTACACCTTC. Its translation is CASRPTGDYGYTF.

This clone was seen a single time. The V and J genes are TRBV5-1 and TRBJ2-7; D perhaps matches TRBD1 (6 bases). V lost 5 bases and J lost 5, with 20 bases in between. Germline V lookup: CDR1 SGHRS, CDR2 YFSETQ. The CDR3 covers 15 residues. The CDR3 sequence is CASRFGTWSPDEQYF. In DNA, the CDR3 is TGCGCCAGCAGGTTCGGGACATGGAGCCCAGACGAGCAGTACTTC.

The rearrangement links TRBV19 to TRBJ2-5; 8 bases map to TRBD2. In germline, CDR1 is LNHDA, CDR2 SQIVND (reference sequence). With 3 bases clipped from V and 4 bases from J, the junction kept 4 bases outside the gene matches. The CDR3 covers 14 residues. Here the CDR3 DNA reads TGTGCCAGTAGTATCCAAGCGGGGGTAGAGACCCAGTACTTC. It codes for CASSIQAGVETQYF. The variable domain in full, completed from reference TRBV19 and TRBJ2-5, reads DGGITQSPKYLFRKEGQNVTLSCEQNLNHDAMYWYRQDPGQGLRLIYYSQIVNDFQKGDIAEGYSVSREKKESFPLTVTSAQKNPTAFYLCASSIQAGVETQYFGPGTRLLVL.

DNA for the CDR3: TGTGCCAGTAGTGTGACAGGGCTGCAGGGCGAGCAGTACTTC. It is translated as CASSVTGLQGEQYF. The chain recombines TRBV19 with TRBJ2-7; 7 bases are shared with TRBD1. The CDR3 spans 14 residues. J lost 6 bases, V lost 5 bases, and 10 bases had no gene match. Germline values: CDR1 LNHDA, CDR2 SQIVND (reference sequence). Full variable domain (remainder filled in from reference TRBV19 and TRBJ2-7): DGGITQSPKYLFRKEGQNVTLSCEQNLNHDAMYWYRQDPGQGLRLIYYSQIVNDFQKGDIAEGYSVSREKKESFPLTVTSAQKNPTAFYLCASSVTGLQGEQYFGPGTRLTVT.

The V call is TRBV19, the J call TRBJ1-5, with D possibly matching TRBD1 (6 bases). Germline V CDR1 and CDR2: LNHDA, SQIVND (reference sequence). The CDR3 loop spans 15 amino acids. Trimming took 2 bases from V and 6 from J, leaving 14 bases between them. In DNA, the CDR3 is TGTGCCAGTAGTATAATAGGGGGGGCCCGTCAGCCCCAGCATTTT. Translating it yields CASSIIGGARQPQHF.

The rearrangement uses TRBV27 and TRBJ2-1, with D maybe TRBD1 (6 bases). CDR1 and CDR2 from the germline V gene are MNHEY and SMNVEV (reference sequence). The CDR3 has 15 residues. V was cut by 5 bases and J by 5 bases, with 16 bases left in between. CDR3 coding DNA: TGTGCCAGCAGTCAAGACAGGAAGCCTAACAATGAGCAGTTCTTC. This encodes CASSQDRKPNNEQFF.

CDR3 DNA: TGTGCCAGCAGTGAAGCGACCGGGACAGCCTACGAGCAGTACTTC. This gives the protein CASSEATGTAYEQYF. V and J are TRBV2 and TRBJ2-7, with 7 bases identical to TRBD1. With 0 bases clipped from V and 2 bases from J, the junction kept 4 bases outside the gene matches. Germline V gene data show CDR1 as SNHLY and CDR2 as FYNNEI. This CDR3 spans 15 amino acids.

In its sample, this clone was seen once. V gene TRBV18 combines with J gene TRBJ2-3; a possible D gene is TRBD1 (6 bases). Trimming left V 5 bases short and J 5 bases short, with 23 bases between. This CDR3 has 17 residues. Looked up from germline, CDR1 is KGHSH and CDR2 is LQKENI. The CDR3 here is CASSLVPVRGQGDTQYF. Written as DNA, the CDR3 is TGTGCCAGCTCATTAGTCCCAGTCAGGGGCCAAGGAGATACGCAGTATTTT.

The chain links TRBV27 to TRBJ1-1, with TRBD1 matching 7 bases. J gave up 4 bases and V 4 bases, and 18 bases lay outside the gene matches. Germline assignment: CDR1 MNHEY and CDR2 SMNVEV (reference sequence). The CDR3 totals 18 residues. The CDR3 reads CASSSILRSTGIFTEAFF. CDR3 nucleotides: TGTGCCAGCAGTTCCATCCTGAGATCGACAGGGATCTTCACTGAAGCTTTCTTT.

This chain joins TRBV21-1 and TRBJ1-5; TRBD1 is the table's D call and was not checked against the DNA. TRBV21-1 is reported as a pseudogene. The CDR3 is made up of 17 amino acids. The CDR3, as DNA: TGTGCCAGCAGCAACGCCTCCGGACAATATAGCAATCAGCCCCAGCATTTT. This gives the protein CASSNASGQYSNQPQHF.